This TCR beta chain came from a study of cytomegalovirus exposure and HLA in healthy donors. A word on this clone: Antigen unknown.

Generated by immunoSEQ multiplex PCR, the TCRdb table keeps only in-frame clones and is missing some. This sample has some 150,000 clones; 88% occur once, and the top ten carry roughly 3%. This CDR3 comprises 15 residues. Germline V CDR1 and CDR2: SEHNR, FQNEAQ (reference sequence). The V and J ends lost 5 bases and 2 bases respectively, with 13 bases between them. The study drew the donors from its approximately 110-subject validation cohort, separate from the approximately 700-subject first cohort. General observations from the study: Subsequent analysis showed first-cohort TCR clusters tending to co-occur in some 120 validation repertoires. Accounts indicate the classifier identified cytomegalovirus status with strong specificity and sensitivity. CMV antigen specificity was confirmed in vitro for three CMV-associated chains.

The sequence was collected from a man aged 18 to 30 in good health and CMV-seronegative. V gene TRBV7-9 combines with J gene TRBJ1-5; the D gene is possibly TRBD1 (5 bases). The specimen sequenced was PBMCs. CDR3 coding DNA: TGTGCCAGCAGCCCCGGAGGGGACCGCAATCAGCCCCAGCATTTT. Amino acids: CASSPGGDRNQPQHF.